These 21 T cell receptor beta chains were sequenced from one sample in a study of chemoradiotherapy in HPV16-positive cancers (dated by TCRdb to between 2021 and 2024). The library was obtained by the immunoSEQ multiplex PCR assay. Imported from immuneACCESS, the table was reduced by TCRdb to in-frame sequences with V and J called. These copies leave out some clones; in studies compared against another copy, an unresolved V gene accounts for under half, and the cause of the remainder is not known. The sample data list 65,000 to 80,000 clones, and 88% of these were observed just once. The top ten clonotypes cover more than 3.5% of the sample. Specimen: blood, collected from a patient who underwent chemoradiotherapy. The receptor source for this set is a human donor with HPV-associated anogenital cancer.

The V gene is TRBV10-3, the J gene TRBJ1-6; TRBD1 aligns across 7 bases. The CDR3 spans 13 residues. Trimming cost V 6 bases and J 8 bases; bases outside gene matches: 4. CDR1 ENHRY and CDR2 SYGVKD come from the germline V gene. Here the CDR3 reads CAIRADRDSPLHF. DNA of the CDR3: TGTGCCATCAGGGCTGACAGGGATTCACCCCTCCACTTT.

V usage is TRBV28 and J usage is TRBJ2-5, with TRBD1 identical over 10 bases. The CDR3 covers 15 residues. Trimming removed 6 bases from V and 6 bases from J; junction bases left unmatched: 10. CDR1 is MDHEN, CDR2 SYDVKM, per germline. CDR3 protein: CASSERDRGGKTQYF. CDR3 DNA: TGTGCCAGCAGCGAAAGGGACAGGGGAGGGAAGACCCAGTACTTC.

This clone was counted a single time. The chain recombines TRBV27 with TRBJ2-7; D gene ambiguous. V shed 2 bases and J shed 4 bases, with 9 bases lying between them. Looked up from germline, CDR1 is MNHEY and CDR2 is SMNVEV (reference sequence). This CDR3 region has 13 residues. The chain's CDR3 is CASSLTVPYEQYF. The CDR3, as DNA: TGTGCCAGCAGTTTAACAGTCCCGTACGAGCAGTACTTC.

The chain uses TRBV5-1 and TRBJ2-7, with 9 bases matching TRBD1. The germline V gene has CDR1 SGHRS and CDR2 YFSETQ. This CDR3 is 16 amino acids long. V gave up 0 bases and J gave up 4 bases; unmatched junction bases: 8. The CDR3 region is CASSLDSGQGWYEQYF. In DNA, the CDR3 is TGCGCCAGCAGCTTGGATAGCGGACAGGGGTGGTACGAGCAGTACTTC.

The CDR3 loop reads CASSLRDGETYEQYF. The CDR3 DNA sequence: TGTGCCAGCAGCTTAAGGGACGGGGAGACCTACGAGCAGTACTTC. This rearrangement joins TRBV7-9 to TRBJ2-7, with D perhaps being TRBD1 or TRBD2 (5 bases each). The V gene's germline CDR1 is SEHNR and CDR2 FQNEAQ (reference sequence). V shed 2 bases and J shed 2 bases, with 13 bases lying between them. The CDR3 has 15 amino acids. The variable domain in full, completed from reference TRBV7-9 and TRBJ2-7, reads DTGVSQNPRHKITKRGQNVTFRCDPISEHNRLYWYRQTLGQGPEFLTYFQNEAQLEKSRLLSDRFSAERPKGSFSTLEIQRTEQGDSAMYLCASSLRDGETYEQYFGPGTRLTVT.

V and J are TRBV19 and TRBJ1-5; D remains unclear. In germline, CDR1 is LNHDA, CDR2 SQIVND (reference sequence). CDR3 size: 15 residues. V was shortened by 3 bases and J by 0 bases, with 9 bases between the two germline ends. The CDR3, as DNA: TGTGCCAGTAGTATCTCTGGTACTAGCAATCAGCCCCAGCATTTT. Translating gives CASSISGTSNQPQHF.

The V and J genes are TRBV18 and TRBJ1-2, with TRBD1 matching 10 bases. The CDR3 loop spans 14 amino acids. Looked up from germline, CDR1 is KGHSH and CDR2 is LQKENI. V shed 6 bases, J shed 5 bases, and the junction held 6 bases outside the gene matches. CDR3 in DNA: TGTGCCAGCTCGACCGGGACAGGGGTTTATGGCTACACCTTC. Translation: CASSTGTGVYGYTF.

The chain links TRBV19 to TRBJ1-3; unclear D gene. This CDR3 is 15 amino acids long. Germline V lookup: CDR1 LNHDA, CDR2 SQIVND (reference sequence). Trimming stripped 3 bases from V and 0 bases from J, with 9 bases between. The CDR3 nucleotides read TGTGCCAGTAGTATTTCGATATTCTCTGGAAACACCATATATTTT. Its translation is CASSISIFSGNTIYF.

V usage is TRBV7-2 and J usage is TRBJ2-7, with a weak D call TRBD2 (5 bases). V lost 3 bases and J 6 bases, leaving 18 bases between the germline ends. CDR1 is SGHTA and CDR2 is FQGNSA in the germline V gene. The CDR3 sequence is 15 residues long. CDR3 region: CASSLGGRQGSEQYF. CDR3 in DNA: TGTGCCAGCAGCTTGGGTGGTCGCCAAGGGAGCGAGCAGTACTTC. Complete variable domain (other parts from reference TRBV7-2 and TRBJ2-7): GAGVSQSPSNKVTEKGKDVELRCDPISGHTALYWYRQSLGQGLEFLIYFQGNSAPDKSGLPSDRFSAERTGGSVSTLTIQRTQQEDSAVYLCASSLGGRQGSEQYFGPGTRLTVT.

V usage is TRBV27 and J usage is TRBJ2-1; D is undetermined. The CDR3 is 14 residues long. The V and J ends lost 6 bases and 5 bases respectively, with 14 bases between them. Germline CDR1 and CDR2: MNHEY and SMNVEV (reference sequence). CDR3 residues: CASSLRWRDNEQFF. The CDR3 nucleotides are TGTGCCAGCAGCCTCCGTTGGAGAGACAATGAGCAGTTCTTC.

The chain combines TRBV10-3 with TRBJ1-1; tentative D call: TRBD1 (6 bases). The germline gives CDR1 ENHRY, CDR2 SYGVKD. The CDR3 runs to 13 residues. Deletions cut 7 bases from V and 5 bases from J, with 14 bases between. CDR3 protein: CAINPGAETEAFF. The CDR3 nucleotides read TGTGCCATCAACCCGGGGGCGGAAACTGAAGCTTTCTTT.

The genes are TRBV5-4 and TRBJ2-2; D ambiguous. The CDR3 has 13 amino acids. CDR1 and CDR2 (germline): SGHNT, YYREEE (reference sequence). Trimming took 5 bases from V and 6 from J, leaving 11 bases between them. This CDR3 is CASSDGWAGELFF. Here the CDR3 DNA reads TGTGCCAGCAGTGACGGGTGGGCCGGGGAGCTGTTTTTT.

The V gene is TRBV7-9, the J gene TRBJ2-7; 7 bases line up with TRBD1. The junction had 8 bases not matched to a gene; V was cut back by 4 bases and J by 2 bases. CDR3 length: 15 residues. CDR1 and CDR2 from the germline V gene are SEHNR and FQNEAQ (reference sequence). The CDR3 region is CASSSLKGQAYEQYF. CDR3 bases: TGTGCCAGCAGCTCACTTAAAGGACAGGCCTACGAGCAGTACTTC.

The CDR3: CASSIWYRGRGGEQYF. The DNA for the CDR3 is TGTGCCAGTAGTATATGGTACAGGGGAAGGGGAGGCGAGCAGTACTTC. This rearrangement joins TRBV19 to TRBJ2-7; D is possibly TRBD1 (7 bases). This CDR3 has 16 amino acids. Trimming took 2 bases from V and 6 from J, leaving 20 bases between them. Per germline, CDR1 LNHDA and CDR2 SQIVND (reference sequence).

This clone has a single count. The J gene is TRBJ2-5, the V gene TRBV19, with D possibly TRBD2 on 6 matching bases. The germline gives CDR1 LNHDA, CDR2 SQIVND (reference sequence). The V end lost 6 bases, the J end lost 2 bases, and 16 bases lay between the germline ends. CDR3 length: 15 amino acids. The CDR3 here is CASSPLMGLQETQYF. The CDR3 DNA is TGTGCCAGTAGCCCCCTAATGGGACTTCAAGAGACCCAGTACTTC.

The chain recombines TRBV2 with TRBJ2-7; no definite D call. This CDR3 contains 11 residues. V was trimmed by 4 bases and J by 5 bases, leaving 6 bases between them. Germline assignment: CDR1 SNHLY and CDR2 FYNNEI. DNA for the CDR3: TGTGCCAGCAGTGGACTTAACGAGCAGTACTTC. Protein product: CASSGLNEQYF.

CDR3 coding DNA: TGCGCCAGCAGCCAAGTAGACAGGGGTAGCAATCAGCCCCAGCATTTT. It yields the protein CASSQVDRGSNQPQHF. V is TRBV4-1 and J is TRBJ1-5, with 8 bases that match TRBD1. Germline V gene data show CDR1 as MGHRA and CDR2 as YSYEKL. With 1 base clipped from V and 0 bases from J, the junction kept 2 bases outside the gene matches. The CDR3 is 16 amino acids.

The rearrangement links TRBV7-9 to TRBJ2-7; 10 bases map to TRBD1. Looked up from germline, CDR1 is SEHNR and CDR2 is FQNEAQ (reference sequence). The CDR3 runs to 16 residues. V shed 5 bases, J shed 2 bases, and the junction held 9 bases outside the gene matches. CDR3 protein: CASSPRRDRGPYEQYF. The CDR3 DNA is TGTGCCAGCAGCCCCCGCCGGGACAGGGGACCCTACGAGCAGTACTTC.

This clone was picked up one time. This chain links TRBV11-2 with TRBJ2-7; 12 bases align to TRBD1. The germline CDR1 and CDR2 sequences are SGHAT and FQNNGV. Trimming took 2 bases from V and 6 from J; bases not matched to a gene: 8. The CDR3 totals 16 residues. In nucleotides, the CDR3 is TGTGCCAGCAGCTTAAACCCGGGACAGGGGGCTGGCGAGCAGTACTTC. Amino acids: CASSLNPGQGAGEQYF.

V and J are TRBV2 and TRBJ1-1; 7 bases map to TRBD1. Trimming cost V 1 base and J 5 bases; bases outside gene matches: 4. CDR1 and CDR2 (germline): SNHLY, FYNNEI. The CDR3 is 14 amino acids. The CDR3 region is CASSEGRQGTEAFF. The CDR3 coding sequence is TGTGCCAGCAGTGAAGGAAGACAGGGTACTGAAGCTTTCTTT.

The chain uses TRBV5-6 and TRBJ2-1; D may be TRBD1 (7 bases). The V gene lost 2 bases and the J gene lost 4 bases, with 10 bases spanning the gap. Germline V gene data show CDR1 as SGHDT and CDR2 as YYEEEE. CDR3 length: 14 amino acids. CDR3 nucleotide sequence: TGTGCCAGCAGCTTCAGGGGGGCGTACAATGAGCAGTTCTTC. Its protein product is CASSFRGAYNEQFF.